This T cell receptor (beta chain) was recovered during a study of blood T cell repertoires in COVID-19. Measured with immunoSEQ multiplex PCR; TCRdb has only the in-frame clones, and not every one. The profile shows under 300,000 clones, approximately 89% of them singletons. Germline assignment: CDR1 SGHAT and CDR2 FQNNGV. V shed 0 bases and J shed 4 bases, with 12 bases lying between them. There are 16 residues in the CDR3. This receptor was identified in a woman in her thirties or forties who had been exposed to COVID-19. This sequence joins TRBV11-2 and TRBJ2-2, with D possibly matching TRBD1 (6 bases). Sequenced sample: PBMCs or T cells enriched from blood (not recorded which). The CDR3 sequence: CASSLEGARSTGELFF. In DNA form, the CDR3 reads TGTGCCAGCAGCTTAGAGGGGGCTCGTAGCACCGGGGAGCTGTTTTTT.